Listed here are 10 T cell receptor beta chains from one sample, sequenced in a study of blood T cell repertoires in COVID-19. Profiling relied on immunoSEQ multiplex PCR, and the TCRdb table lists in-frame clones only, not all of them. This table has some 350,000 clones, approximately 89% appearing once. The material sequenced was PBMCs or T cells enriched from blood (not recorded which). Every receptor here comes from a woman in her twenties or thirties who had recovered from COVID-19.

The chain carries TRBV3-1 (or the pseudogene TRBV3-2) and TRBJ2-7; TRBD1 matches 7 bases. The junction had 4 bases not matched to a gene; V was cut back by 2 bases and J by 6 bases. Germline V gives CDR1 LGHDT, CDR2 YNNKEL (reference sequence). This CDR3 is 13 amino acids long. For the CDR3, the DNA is TGTGCCAGCAGCCAACCAAGACAGGGCGAGCAGTACTTC. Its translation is CASSQPRQGEQYF.

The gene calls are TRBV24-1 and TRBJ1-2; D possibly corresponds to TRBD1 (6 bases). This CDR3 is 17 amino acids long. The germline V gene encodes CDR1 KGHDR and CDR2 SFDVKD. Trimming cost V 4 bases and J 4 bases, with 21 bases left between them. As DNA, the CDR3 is TGTGCCACCAGTGACCCGGACAGTTCTCCGCGCGGCTATGGCTACACCTTC. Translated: CATSDPDSSPRGYGYTF.

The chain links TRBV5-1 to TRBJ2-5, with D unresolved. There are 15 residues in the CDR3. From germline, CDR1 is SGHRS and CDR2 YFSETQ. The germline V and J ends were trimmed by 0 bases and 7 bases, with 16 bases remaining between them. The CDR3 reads CASSLGVESRGTQYF. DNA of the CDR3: TGCGCCAGCAGCTTGGGCGTAGAATCAAGAGGGACCCAGTACTTC.

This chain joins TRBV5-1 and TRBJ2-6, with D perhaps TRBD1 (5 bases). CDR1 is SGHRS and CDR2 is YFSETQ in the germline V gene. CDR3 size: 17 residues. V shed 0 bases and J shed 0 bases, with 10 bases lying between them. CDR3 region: CASSLASGISGANVLTF. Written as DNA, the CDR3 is TGCGCCAGCAGCTTGGCCTCAGGGATCTCTGGGGCCAACGTCCTGACTTTC.

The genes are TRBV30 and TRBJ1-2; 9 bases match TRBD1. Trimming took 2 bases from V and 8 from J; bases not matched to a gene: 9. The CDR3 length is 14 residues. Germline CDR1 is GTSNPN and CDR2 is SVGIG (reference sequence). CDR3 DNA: TGTGCCTGGAGTCGGGACAGGGCCGTCTCGGGCTACACCTTC. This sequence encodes CAWSRDRAVSGYTF.

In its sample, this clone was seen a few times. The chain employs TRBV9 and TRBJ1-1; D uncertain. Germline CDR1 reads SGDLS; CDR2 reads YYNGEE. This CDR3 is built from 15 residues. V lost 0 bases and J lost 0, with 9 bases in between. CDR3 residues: CASSVGGFLNTEAFF. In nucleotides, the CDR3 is TGTGCCAGCAGCGTAGGCGGGTTCCTGAACACTGAAGCTTTCTTT.

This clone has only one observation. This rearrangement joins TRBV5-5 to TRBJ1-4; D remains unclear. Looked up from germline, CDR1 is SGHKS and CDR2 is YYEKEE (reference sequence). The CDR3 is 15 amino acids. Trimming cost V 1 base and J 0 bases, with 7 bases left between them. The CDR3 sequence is CASSLWETTNEKLFF. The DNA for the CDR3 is TGTGCCAGCAGCTTGTGGGAGACAACTAATGAAAAACTGTTTTTT.

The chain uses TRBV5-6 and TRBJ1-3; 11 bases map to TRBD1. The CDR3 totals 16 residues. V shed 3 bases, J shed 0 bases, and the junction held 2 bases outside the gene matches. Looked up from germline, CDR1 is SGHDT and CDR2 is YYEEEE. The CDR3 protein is CASSSGTGGSGNTIYF. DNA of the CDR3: TGTGCCAGCAGCTCCGGGACAGGGGGCTCTGGAAACACCATATATTTT.

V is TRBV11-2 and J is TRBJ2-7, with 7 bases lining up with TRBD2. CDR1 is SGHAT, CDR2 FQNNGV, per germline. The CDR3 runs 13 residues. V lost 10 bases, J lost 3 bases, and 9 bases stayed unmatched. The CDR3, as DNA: TGTGCCACCACGGGGGGATACCGCTACGAGCAGTACTTC. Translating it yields CATTGGYRYEQYF.

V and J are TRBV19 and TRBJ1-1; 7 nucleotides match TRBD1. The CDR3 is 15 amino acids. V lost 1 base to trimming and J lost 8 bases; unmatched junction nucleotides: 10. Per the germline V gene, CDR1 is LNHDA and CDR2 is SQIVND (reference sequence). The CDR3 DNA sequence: TGTGCCAGTAGTATAGGTACAGGGGAGGTATCCGAAGCTTTCTTT. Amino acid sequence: CASSIGTGEVSEAFF.